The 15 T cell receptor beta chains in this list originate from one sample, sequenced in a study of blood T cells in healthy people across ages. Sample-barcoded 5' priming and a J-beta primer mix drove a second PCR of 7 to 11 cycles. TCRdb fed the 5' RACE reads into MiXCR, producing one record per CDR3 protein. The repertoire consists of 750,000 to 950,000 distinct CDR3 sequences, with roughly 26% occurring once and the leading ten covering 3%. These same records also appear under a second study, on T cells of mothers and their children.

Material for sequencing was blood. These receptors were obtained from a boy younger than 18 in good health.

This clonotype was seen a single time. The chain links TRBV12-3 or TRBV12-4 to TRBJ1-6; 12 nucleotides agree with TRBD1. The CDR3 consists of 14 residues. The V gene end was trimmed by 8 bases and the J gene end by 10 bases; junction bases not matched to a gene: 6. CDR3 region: CASGKGQGASPLHF. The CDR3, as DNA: TGTGCCAGCGGCAAGGGACAGGGGGCGTCACCCCTCCACTTT.

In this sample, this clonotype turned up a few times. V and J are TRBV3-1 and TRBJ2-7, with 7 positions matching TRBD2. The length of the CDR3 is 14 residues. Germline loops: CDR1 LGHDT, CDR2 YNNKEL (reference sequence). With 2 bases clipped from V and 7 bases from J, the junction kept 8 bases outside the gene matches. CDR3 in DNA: TGTGCCAGCAGCCAACAAGACATTAGCGGGGAGCAGTACTTC. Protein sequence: CASSQQDISGEQYF.

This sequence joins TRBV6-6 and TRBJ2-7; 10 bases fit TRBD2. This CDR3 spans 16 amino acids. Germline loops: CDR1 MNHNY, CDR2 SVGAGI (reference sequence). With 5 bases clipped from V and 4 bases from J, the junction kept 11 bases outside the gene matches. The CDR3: CASSLVLAGGPYEQYF. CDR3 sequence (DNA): TGTGCCAGCAGTCTAGTTTTAGCGGGGGGCCCATACGAGCAGTACTTC.

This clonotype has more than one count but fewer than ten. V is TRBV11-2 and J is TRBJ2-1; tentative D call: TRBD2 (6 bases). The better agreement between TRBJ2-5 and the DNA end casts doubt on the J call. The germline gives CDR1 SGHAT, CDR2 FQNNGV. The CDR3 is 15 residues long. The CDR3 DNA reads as TGTGCCAGCAGAAAACCCGGGACTCCCCAAGAGACCCAGTACTTC. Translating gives CASRKPGTPQETQYF.

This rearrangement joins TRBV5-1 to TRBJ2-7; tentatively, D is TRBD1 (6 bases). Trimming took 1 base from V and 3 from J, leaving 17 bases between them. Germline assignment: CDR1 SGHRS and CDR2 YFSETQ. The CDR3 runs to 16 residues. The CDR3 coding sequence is TGCGCCAGCAGCTTGACCTATGGCGGACAGCTCTACGAGCAGTACTTC. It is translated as CASSLTYGGQLYEQYF.

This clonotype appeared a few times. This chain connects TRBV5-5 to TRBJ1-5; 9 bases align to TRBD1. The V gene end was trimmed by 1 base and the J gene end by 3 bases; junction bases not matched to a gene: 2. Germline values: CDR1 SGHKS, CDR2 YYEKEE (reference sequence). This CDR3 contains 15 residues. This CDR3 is CASSLWTGVNQPQHF. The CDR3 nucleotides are TGTGCCAGCAGCTTGTGGACAGGGGTCAATCAGCCCCAGCATTTT.

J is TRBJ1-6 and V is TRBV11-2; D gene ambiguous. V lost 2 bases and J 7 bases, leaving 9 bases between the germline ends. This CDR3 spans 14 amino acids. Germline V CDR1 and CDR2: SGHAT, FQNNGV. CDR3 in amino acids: CASSLRVSNSPLHF. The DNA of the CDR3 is TGTGCCAGCAGCTTACGGGTCAGCAATTCACCCCTCCACTTT.

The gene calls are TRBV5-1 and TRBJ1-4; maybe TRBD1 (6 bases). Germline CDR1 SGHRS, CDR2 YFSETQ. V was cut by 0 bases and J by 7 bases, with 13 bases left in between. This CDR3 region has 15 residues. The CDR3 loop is CASSLVGGRGEKLFF. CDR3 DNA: TGCGCCAGCAGCTTGGTCGGGGGGCGAGGTGAAAAACTGTTTTTT.

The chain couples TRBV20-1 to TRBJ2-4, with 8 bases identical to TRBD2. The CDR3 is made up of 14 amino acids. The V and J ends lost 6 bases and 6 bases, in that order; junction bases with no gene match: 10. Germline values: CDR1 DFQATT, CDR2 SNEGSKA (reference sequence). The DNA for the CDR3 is TGCAGTGCGACTGCGGGGGGCTTGGGAAACATTCAGTACTTC. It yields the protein CSATAGGLGNIQYF.

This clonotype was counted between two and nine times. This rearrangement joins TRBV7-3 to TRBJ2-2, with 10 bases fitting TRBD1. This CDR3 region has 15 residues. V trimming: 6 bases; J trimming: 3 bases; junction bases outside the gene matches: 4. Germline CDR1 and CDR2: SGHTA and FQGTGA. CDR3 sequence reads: CASRSGTGDTGELFF. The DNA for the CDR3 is TGTGCCAGCAGATCCGGGACAGGGGACACCGGGGAGCTGTTTTTT.

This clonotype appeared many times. The CDR3 DNA reads as TGTGCCAGCAGCTTTGGACAGGGGGGAGAGACCCAGTACTTC. Its protein product is CASSFGQGGETQYF. The chain joins TRBV7-2 to TRBJ2-5, with TRBD1 matching over 10 bases. Germline V gene lookup returns CDR1 SGHTA and CDR2 FQGNSA. The CDR3 loop spans 14 amino acids. Trimming took 3 bases from V and 4 from J; bases not matched to a gene: 2.

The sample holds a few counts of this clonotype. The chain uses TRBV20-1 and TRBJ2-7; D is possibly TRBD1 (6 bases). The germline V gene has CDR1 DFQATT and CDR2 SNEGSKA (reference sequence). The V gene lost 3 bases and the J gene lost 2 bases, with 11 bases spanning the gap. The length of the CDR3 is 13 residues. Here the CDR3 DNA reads TGCAGTGCTAGGGGGACACTGACCTACGAGCAGTACTTC. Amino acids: CSARGTLTYEQYF.

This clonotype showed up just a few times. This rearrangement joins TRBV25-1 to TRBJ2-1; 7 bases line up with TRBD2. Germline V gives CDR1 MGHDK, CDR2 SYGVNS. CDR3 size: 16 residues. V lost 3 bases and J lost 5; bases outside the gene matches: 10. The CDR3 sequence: CASSDPLPGGHNEQFF. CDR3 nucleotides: TGTGCCAGCAGTGACCCCCTGCCGGGGGGACACAATGAGCAGTTCTTC.

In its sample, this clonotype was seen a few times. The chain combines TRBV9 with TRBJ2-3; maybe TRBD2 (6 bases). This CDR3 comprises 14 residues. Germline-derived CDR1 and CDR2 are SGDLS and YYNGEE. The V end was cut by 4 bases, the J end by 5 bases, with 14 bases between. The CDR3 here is CASSTRGDIDTQYF. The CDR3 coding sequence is TGTGCCAGCAGCACCCGCGGGGATATAGATACGCAGTATTTT.

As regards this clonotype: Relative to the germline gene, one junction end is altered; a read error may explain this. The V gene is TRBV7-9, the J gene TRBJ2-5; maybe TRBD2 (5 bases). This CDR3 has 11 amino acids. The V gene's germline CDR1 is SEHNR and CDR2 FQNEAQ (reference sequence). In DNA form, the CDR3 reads TGTGCCAGCAGCTTCGCTAGGGAGAAGTTCTTC. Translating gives CASSFAREKFF.